A few counts support the clone carrying this TCR beta chain. Antigen specificity is unknown. The record originates from a study of post-analysis software for immune sequencing data. Background on the study: Courses of disease covered relapsing-remitting, secondary progressive and progressive-relapsing multiple sclerosis. General study findings and limits: Those samples that were prepared in the same batch co-clustered strongly by F measure. The five TRBV segments detected at higher frequency in patients than in controls included TRBV5-6, TRBV5-1 and TRBV20-1. People with multiple sclerosis had a significantly lower normalized Chao1 diversity than controls did.

Unique molecular identifiers were built into the TCR beta cDNA libraries. TCRdb used MiXCR to reprocess the PCR reads, holding one entry per CDR3 protein. Here the sample spans hundreds of thousands of distinct CDR3 sequences, 55% to 60% being singletons. V dropped 5 bases and J dropped 3; count of bases not matched to a gene: 3. The CDR3 is made up of 13 amino acids. Germline assignment: CDR1 SQVTM and CDR2 ANQGSEA. The sample taken for sequencing was blood. The TCR originated in a girl aged 2 to 10 with multiple sclerosis. The chain couples TRBV29-1 to TRBJ2-2; 7 bases fit TRBD2. This CDR3 reads CSVRREDTGELFF. In DNA form, the CDR3 reads TGCAGCGTTCGACGGGAGGACACCGGGGAGCTGTTTTTT.